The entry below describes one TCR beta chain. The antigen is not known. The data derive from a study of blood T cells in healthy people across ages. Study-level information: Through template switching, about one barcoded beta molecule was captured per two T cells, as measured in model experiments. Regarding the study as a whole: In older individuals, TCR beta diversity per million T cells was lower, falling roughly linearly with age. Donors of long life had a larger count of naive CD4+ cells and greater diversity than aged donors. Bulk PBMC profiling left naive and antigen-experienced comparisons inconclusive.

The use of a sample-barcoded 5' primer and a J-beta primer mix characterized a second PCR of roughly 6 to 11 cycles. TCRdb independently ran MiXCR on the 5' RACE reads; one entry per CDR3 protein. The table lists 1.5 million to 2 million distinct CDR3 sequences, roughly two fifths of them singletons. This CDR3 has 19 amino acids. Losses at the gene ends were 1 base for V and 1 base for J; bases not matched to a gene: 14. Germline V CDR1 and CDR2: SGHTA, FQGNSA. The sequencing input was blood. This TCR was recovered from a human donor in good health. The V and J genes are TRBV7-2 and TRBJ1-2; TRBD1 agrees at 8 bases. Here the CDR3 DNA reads TGTGCCAGCAGCTTAGTTCGCAGGCCCGACAGGGGAGATAACTATGGCTACACCTTC. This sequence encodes CASSLVRRPDRGDNYGYTF.